The source of this TCR beta chain is a study of T cell repertoires in cytomegalovirus infection. TCRdb re-analysed the reads in MiXCR, keeping a single row per CDR3 protein. The sample has approximately 340,000 distinct CDR3 sequences, roughly 28% seen once. Germline V gene sequence: CDR1 DFQATT, CDR2 SNEGSKA (reference sequence). This CDR3 contains 12 residues. V lost 6 bases and J 2 bases, leaving 10 bases between the germline ends. With regard to this clonotype: Its specificity is unknown.

The source is a human donor in good health (CMV status not recorded). Some clones in this sample may be carry-over from other donors' samples. This chain uses TRBV20-1 with TRBJ1-2, with D unresolved. The sample consisted of cultured PBMCs, taken from culture after CMV antigen stimulation. DNA of the CDR3: TGCAGTGCGGTCGGCGGGAACTATGGCTACACCTTC. Protein sequence: CSAVGGNYGYTF.